Following are 11 T cell receptor beta chains from one sample sequenced in a study of human T cells and chemical hapten exposure (dated by TCRdb to the early 2020s). This specimen's time point label, per the study, means: pre-sensitization, week 0. According to the study, the label for this sample's treatment or condition signals: therapeutic diphenylcyclopropenone sensitization with weekly scalp DPC. Library preparation was by RACE. The sample was run on a NextSeq 500. TCRdb cleaned the public reads at Q25 with fastp, built clones with MiXCR and kept in-frame beta chains. Each entry is one CDR3 protein sequence, shown with its most common DNA and genes. The sample data list 80,000 to 95,000 distinct CDR3 sequences, and approximately 9.9% of these were observed just once. The ten largest clones add up to around 3.6% of the sample. The source was whole blood, collected in connection with sensitization to the hapten diphenylcyclopropenone (DPC). These receptor sequences come from a middle-aged woman with alopecia areata. Some clones in this sample may be carry-over from other donors' samples.

This clonotype was found a few times. V is TRBV6-2 or TRBV6-3 and J is TRBJ2-1; maybe TRBD2 (5 bases). This CDR3 spans 14 amino acids. V was pared by 5 bases and J by 3 bases, with 11 bases between. From germline, CDR1 is MNHEY and CDR2 SVGEGT. For the CDR3, the DNA is TGTGCCAGCAGTCAAGAGGGCGACTACAATGAGCAGTTCTTC. Protein sequence: CASSQEGDYNEQFF.

V and J are TRBV7-2 and TRBJ1-2; D remains ambiguous. Germline CDR1 SGHTA, CDR2 FQGNSA. There are 13 residues in the CDR3. V was cut by 1 base and J by 6 bases, with 9 bases left in between. CDR3 residues: CASSLVRENGYTF. The CDR3 DNA follows: TGTGCCAGCAGCTTAGTAAGGGAGAATGGCTACACCTTC.

In its sample, this clonotype was seen many times. V is TRBV6-5 and J is TRBJ1-2, with D maybe TRBD1 (6 bases). The germline CDR1 and CDR2 sequences are MNHEY and SVGAGI. V was trimmed by 7 bases and J by 2 bases, leaving 11 bases between them. The CDR3 runs 13 residues. The CDR3 region has the DNA TGTGCCAGCACCTACGACAGGAACTATGGCTACACCTTC. Translating it yields CASTYDRNYGYTF.

The sample holds a few counts of this clonotype. This chain uses TRBV27 with TRBJ2-7, with 11 bases lining up with TRBD1. The V gene end was trimmed by 11 bases and the J gene end by 3 bases; junction bases not matched to a gene: 6. This CDR3 has 13 residues. Looked up from germline, CDR1 is MNHEY and CDR2 is SMNVEV (reference sequence). CDR3 region: CAVAGTGGYEQYF. CDR3 in DNA: TGTGCCGTCGCCGGGACAGGGGGCTACGAGCAGTACTTC.

At least ten counts were recorded for this clonotype. The chain carries TRBV12-3 or TRBV12-4 and TRBJ2-7, with 11 bases fitting TRBD1. The junction had 8 bases not matched to a gene; V was cut back by 6 bases and J by 7 bases. This CDR3 is 14 amino acids long. CDR3 loop: CASSPDRGHKEQYF. The DNA of the CDR3 is TGTGCCAGCAGCCCGGACAGGGGGCATAAGGAGCAGTACTTC.

The chain is built from TRBV12-3 or TRBV12-4 and TRBJ1-2; TRBD1 might be the D (5 bases). V shed 5 bases and J shed 2 bases, with 9 bases lying between them. The CDR3 consists of 13 residues. The CDR3 DNA sequence: TGTGCCAGCAGTCAACAGGCGAACTATGGCTACACCTTC. Translated: CASSQQANYGYTF.

This clonotype was recorded many times. The rearrangement uses TRBV5-5 and TRBJ1-6; D gene ambiguous. Germline V gene lookup returns CDR1 SGHKS and CDR2 YYEKEE (reference sequence). This CDR3 comprises 15 residues. V gave up 0 bases and J gave up 6 bases, with 10 bases separating them. The CDR3 nucleotides are TGTGCCAGCAGCTTGGTGGAGGGTCTTAATTCACCCCTCCACTTT. This sequence encodes CASSLVEGLNSPLHF. The full variable domain, rest sourced from reference TRBV5-5 and TRBJ1-6, is DAGVTQSPTHLIKTRGQQVTLRCSPISGHKSVSWYQQVLGQGPQFIFQYYEKEERGRGNFPDRFSARQFPNYSSELNVNALLLGDSALYLCASSLVEGLNSPLHFGNGTRLTVT.

The chain joins TRBV7-3 to TRBJ2-3, with 10 bases lining up with TRBD2. This CDR3 has 15 amino acids. Germline assignment: CDR1 SGHTA and CDR2 FQGTGA. Trimming at V came to 4 bases and at J to 5 bases, leaving 6 bases not matched to a gene. CDR3 nucleotides: TGTGCCAGCAGCTCCCAGCGGGGGGGCTTAGATACGCAGTATTTT. Translation gives CASSSQRGGLDTQYF.

This clonotype was seen at least ten times. V is TRBV7-8 and J is TRBJ1-5, with D uncertain. Germline loops: CDR1 SGHVS, CDR2 FQNEAQ. The germline V and J ends were trimmed by 4 bases and 3 bases, with 10 bases remaining between them. The CDR3 extends over 14 amino acids. CDR3 amino acids: CASSSRRINQPQHF. In DNA, the CDR3 is TGTGCCAGCAGCTCGCGACGGATCAATCAGCCCCAGCATTTT.

There are a few counts of this clonotype. This chain links TRBV2 with TRBJ2-7; 11 nucleotides line up with TRBD2. The V segment lost 5 bases and the J segment 2 bases; nucleotides outside the gene matches: 5. Germline V gene lookup returns CDR1 SNHLY and CDR2 FYNNEI. The CDR3 length is 15 residues. CDR3 sequence (DNA): TGTGCCAGCAGTATCCTAGCGGGGGGACCCTACGAGCAGTACTTC. This translates into CASSILAGGPYEQYF.

The rearrangement uses TRBV27 and TRBJ2-7; TRBD1 might be the D (6 bases). The germline V gene encodes CDR1 MNHEY and CDR2 SMNVEV (reference sequence). Trimming shortened V by 4 bases and J by 6 bases, and 16 bases separated the two germline ends. There are 14 residues in the CDR3. CDR3 sequence reads: CASSYGTGPCEQYF. The CDR3 region has the DNA TGTGCCAGCAGTTATGGTACAGGGCCCTGCGAGCAGTACTTC.